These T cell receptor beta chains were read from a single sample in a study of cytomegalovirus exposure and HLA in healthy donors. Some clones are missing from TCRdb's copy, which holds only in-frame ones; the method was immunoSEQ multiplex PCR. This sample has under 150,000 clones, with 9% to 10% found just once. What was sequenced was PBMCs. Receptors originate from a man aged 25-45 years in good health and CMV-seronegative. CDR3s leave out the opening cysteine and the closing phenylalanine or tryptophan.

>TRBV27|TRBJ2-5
ASSFRAGWQQETQY
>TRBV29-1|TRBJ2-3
SAEVGGGAGTQY
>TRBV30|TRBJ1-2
AWTQGPHGYT
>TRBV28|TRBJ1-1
ASSSGQRNTEAF
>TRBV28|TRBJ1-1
ASSPLTGRNTEAF
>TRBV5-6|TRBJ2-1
ASRLQGYNEQF
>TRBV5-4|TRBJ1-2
ASSLQGAGGYT
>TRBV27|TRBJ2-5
ASSLSWLAGVETQY
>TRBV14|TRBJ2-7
ASSHPNEQY
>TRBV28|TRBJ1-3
ASSYGTGGSGNTIY
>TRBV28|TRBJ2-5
ASKIGDRGQGETQY
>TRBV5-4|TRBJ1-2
ASSLEGGNRYGYT
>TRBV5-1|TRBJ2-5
ASSQGQGKETQY
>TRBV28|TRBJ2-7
ASSLHRGLGDEQY
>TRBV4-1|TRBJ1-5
ASSLGQGGYSNQPQH
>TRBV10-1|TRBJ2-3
ASSDGGQGTDTQY
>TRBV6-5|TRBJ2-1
ASSISSQRHNEQF
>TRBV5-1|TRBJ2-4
ASSLALSREGNIQY
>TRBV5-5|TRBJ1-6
ASSTRDRDYNSPLH
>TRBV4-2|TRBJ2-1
ASSQDGLAIHEQF
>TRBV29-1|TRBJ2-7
SVGQDSYEQY
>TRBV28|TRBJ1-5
ASSWVRSQPQH